This TCR beta chain was identified during a study of shared clonotypes between healthy human individuals (dated by TCRdb to about 2020). For the study in its entirety: A couple of women and a few men aged 18 to 49 years were included in the cohort. For each donor, CD4 naive and CD4 memory were each run on three plates, CD8 naive on two plates, and CD8 memory on one plate. Blood TCR repertoires of a handful of healthy adults were deeply sequenced to estimate repertoire size and the extent of clonotype sharing between individuals. Different laboratories and diverse techniques were used to prepare libraries and sequence TCR repertoires, to increase sequencing depth and limit assay-specific biases. Between about 0.85 and 9.5 billion PBMCs per donor were obtained by leukapheresis.

TCR CDR3 regions were amplified from genomic DNA by multiplex PCR using the deep immunoSEQ assay. Extracted genomic DNA from each cell subset was distributed evenly across all wells of several immunoSEQ 96-well plates, and each plate was treated as a replicate. Each replicate PCR for sorted subsets received around 200 ng genomic DNA, equal to roughly 30,000 T cell genomes. Purified libraries were measured with a Qubit 3.0 fluorometer, size-checked on a Bioanalyzer 2100, and measured again with the KAPA Library Quantification kit. Each immunoSEQ 96-well plate was sequenced on its own single-read 150-cycle Illumina NextSeq 550 flow cell. The source study handled its data this way. Because only junctional sequences without quality scores were contained in the immunoSEQ output, filtering matching that applied to full-length reads could not be performed. Sequences were annotated with PyIR, a Python wrapper for IgBLAST v1.9, using IMGT germline references to assign V/J genes and CDR3. Any read was removed if the V/J assignment was weak (E-value above 1e-6), the CDR3 was missing, or the read contained stop codons, out-of-frame junctions, or ambiguous translated residues. V3J clonotypes were defined as sequences sharing the same inferred V gene, J gene, and CDR3 amino acid sequence. The percentage overlap between two repertoires was calculated by dividing the number of shared unique clonotypes by the size of the smaller repertoire. RTK rarefaction, the Chao1 estimator, and Recon v2.1 estimates of unobserved clonotypes were used to assess repertoire richness. Generation probabilities for all TCRbeta clonotypes obtained by the gDNA method from a handful of donors were computed using OLGA. Entries here come from immuneACCESS through TCRdb and include only in-frame sequences with V and J called. Some clones fail to appear in such tables; in the studies checked, an unresolved V gene covers under half of the shortfall, and the cause of the remainder is unknown. Clone size and the V and J calls come from that table; the DNA yielded D and trimming. The sample contains hundreds of thousands of clones, 74% of them found a single time. The ten largest clones add up to about 1.8% of the sample.

From a lookup of the germline V gene, CDR1 and CDR2 are SNHLY and FYNNEI. Including cysteine and phenylalanine, the CDR3 has 14 amino acids. Only CDR3 DNA is held: 42 bases, read in frame from base 1. Trimming takes 6 bases from V and 5 bases from J, and the germline ends sit 16 bases apart. Results the study describes overall, beyond this receptor: Compared with non-shared clonotypes, the clonotypes found in all four sorted-subset donors had higher generation probabilities. Even with the large sequencing depth, rarefaction of the sorted-subset datasets indicated that sequencing was incomplete. Based on pairwise subsampling, the degree of clonotype sharing among donors was expected to be affected by sequencing depth. When four donors were compared, the shared fraction of clonotypes was around 5% for naive CD4, approximately 3.5% for naive CD8, 2% to 2.5% for memory CD4, and around 0.4% for memory CD8. Sampling was restricted to blood, and TCR repertoires in tissue are likely to differ from TCR repertoires in blood. Estimated clonotype richness was generally larger for naive than for memory subsets. Because the study included a small number of donors, the genetic and exposure-history diversity represented was limited.

A few counts support this clone. Its antigen is currently not known. No clone much larger than this one lies a single base away; base qualities are absent. The donors were healthy, HIV-negative adults who had no recently reported acute infections or vaccinations. Only Caucasian adults living in Nashville, Tennessee, USA were represented among the donors. Magnetic negative selection was used to enrich CD4+ T cells, after which naive cells were positively selected on CD45RA and the negative fraction became the memory subset. After blood collection by leukapheresis, PBMCs were isolated using Ficoll-Histopaque density gradient centrifugation and then cryopreserved in the vapor phase of liquid nitrogen. Analytical flow cytometry was used to check the purity and quantity of every magnetically sorted T cell population. Genomic DNA was isolated from every sorted fraction and measured by UV absorbance on a Nanodrop 2000c.

Sequencing was done on a sample of memory CD4+ T cells sorted from blood. Taken with the paper, the label for cell subset or site translates to: CD45RA-negative fraction. The TCR comes from a woman in her twenties or thirties in good health. This chain joins TRBV2 to TRBJ1-1, with an unclear D gene assignment. The CDR3 amino acid sequence is: CASRRENVGTEAFF. The DNA sequence follows: TGTGCCAGCAGGAGGGAGAATGTAGGAACTGAAGCTTTCTTT.